This T cell receptor (beta chain) was retrieved from a study of siplizumab effects on memory and regulatory T cells. The study, taken as a whole, reports: An assignable phenotype, naive or memory, was missing from roughly 77-94% of proliferating CD4+ or CD8+ clones.

Sequenced by immunoSEQ multiplex PCR; TCRdb stores in-frame clones only, minus some. The data hold tens of thousands of clones, with 80% to 90% observed a single time. As concerns this clone: Its antigen is not known.

CDR1 and CDR2 from the germline V gene are SEHNR and FQNEAQ (reference sequence). Deletions cut 5 bases from V and 4 bases from J, with 15 bases between. The CDR3 contains 15 residues. The clonotype originates from a human donor in good health. Specimen: Tregs sorted from blood. The chain recombines TRBV7-9 with TRBJ1-3; TRBD1 might be the D (5 bases). The CDR3 DNA follows: TGTGCCAGCAGCCCCGGATGGGGGACCGGAAACACCATATATTTT. This encodes CASSPGWGTGNTIYF. The variable domain in full, with the rest retrieved from reference TRBV7-9 and TRBJ1-3, is DTGVSQNPRHKITKRGQNVTFRCDPISEHNRLYWYRQTLGQGPEFLTYFQNEAQLEKSRLLSDRFSAERPKGSFSTLEIQRTEQGDSAMYLCASSPGWGTGNTIYFGEGSWLTVV.